What follows are 29 T cell receptor beta chains derived from one specimen sequenced in a study of blood T cells in healthy people across ages. PCR was performed a second time for roughly 6 to 12 cycles using a sample-barcoded 5' primer and a J-beta primer mix. TCRdb called the 5' RACE reads again in MiXCR, with one record for every CDR3 protein. In the table there are 1 million to 1.2 million distinct CDR3 sequences, more than 30% of which are singletons. Sequencing input: blood. The receptor source for this set is a man between 18 and 35 years old in good health.

The CDR3 DNA reads TGTGCCAGCAATCCGAGCCACAAGGGGACAAAGCCCCAGCATTTT. Translated, it gives CASNPSHKGTKPQHF. This sequence joins TRBV6-2 or TRBV6-3 and TRBJ1-5, with a weak D call TRBD1 (6 bases). This CDR3 spans 15 amino acids. Germline-derived CDR1 and CDR2 are MNHEY and SVGEGT. With 7 bases removed from V and 8 bases from J, the gap between germline ends came to 21 bases.

The CDR3 loop reads CASSVVASVGDTQYF. The DNA of the CDR3 is TGTGCCAGCAGCGTAGTGGCTAGCGTCGGAGATACGCAGTATTTT. V is TRBV9 and J is TRBJ2-3, with D possibly being TRBD2 (6 bases). The CDR3 spans 15 residues. Germline CDR1 reads SGDLS; CDR2 reads YYNGEE. V was pared by 0 bases and J by 5 bases, with 13 bases between. The full variable domain, with the rest looked up from reference TRBV9 and TRBJ2-3, is DSGVTQTPKHLITATGQRVTLRCSPRSGDLSVYWYQQSLDQGLQFLIQYYNGEERAKGNILERFSAQQFPDLHSELNLSSLELGDSALYFCASSVVASVGDTQYFGPGTRLTVL.

V and J are TRBV7-9 and TRBJ1-2; 8 bases map to TRBD1. CDR1 SEHNR and CDR2 FQNEAQ come from the germline V gene (reference sequence). With 1 base clipped from V and 4 bases from J, the junction kept 11 bases outside the gene matches. This CDR3 spans 17 amino acids. CDR3 sequence reads: CASSLEFVQGTGYGYTF. In nucleotides, the CDR3 is TGTGCCAGCAGCTTAGAATTCGTACAAGGGACAGGCTATGGCTACACCTTC.

The chain couples TRBV7-2 to TRBJ2-3; 11 bases align to TRBD2. Germline CDR1 SGHTA, CDR2 FQGNSA. V shed 2 bases and J 2 bases; nucleotides not matched to a gene: 6. The CDR3 has 17 residues. CDR3 sequence reads: CASSLRGLAATTDTQYF. The CDR3 DNA is TGTGCCAGCAGCTTAAGGGGACTAGCGGCTACCACAGATACGCAGTATTTT.

The genes are TRBV6-1 and TRBJ2-2, with D hard to call. CDR1 and CDR2 from the germline V gene are MNHNS and SASEGT. V was cut by 1 base and J by 7 bases, with 10 bases left in between. The CDR3 is 14 amino acids. The CDR3 nucleotides read TGTGCCAGCAGTGAAGAGGTCTTAGGCGGGGAGCTGTTTTTT. Residues: CASSEEVLGGELFF.

The V and J genes are TRBV5-1 and TRBJ2-3; 9 bases match TRBD2. Unmatched junction bases numbered 8, after V lost 4 bases and J lost 2 bases. In germline, CDR1 is SGHRS, CDR2 YFSETQ. The CDR3 runs 16 residues. This chain's CDR3 is CASSQMIAGDTDTQYF. Written as DNA, the CDR3 is TGCGCCAGCAGCCAGATGATAGCGGGGGACACAGATACGCAGTATTTT.

The chain has TRBV20-1 and TRBJ2-7; D is perhaps TRBD1 (6 bases). Germline V gene sequence: CDR1 DFQATT, CDR2 SNEGSKA (reference sequence). The CDR3 has 12 residues. Trimming shortened V by 1 base and J by 6 bases, and 10 bases separated the two germline ends. CDR3 in amino acids: CSARGTGSEQYF. Here the CDR3 DNA reads TGCAGTGCTAGAGGTACAGGGTCCGAGCAGTACTTC.

This sequence joins TRBV6-1 and TRBJ1-2; D possibly corresponds to TRBD1 (6 bases). Germline loops: CDR1 MNHNS, CDR2 SASEGT. CDR3 length: 14 amino acids. Trimming removed 2 bases from V and 4 bases from J, with 11 bases in between. CDR3 bases: TGTGCCAGCAGTGAATGGGGGCAGGTCTATGGCTACACCTTC. It yields the protein CASSEWGQVYGYTF.

The chain uses TRBV20-1 and TRBJ1-1; D gene ambiguous. The CDR3 is made up of 15 amino acids. V lost 3 bases, J lost 4 bases, and 18 bases lay in between. Germline CDR1 reads DFQATT; CDR2 reads SNEGSKA (reference sequence). For the CDR3, the DNA is TGCAGTGCTAGCCCCCGGGCCGGCCGGGCCACTGAAGCTTTCTTT. Translation: CSASPRAGRATEAFF.

V usage is TRBV12-3 or TRBV12-4 and J usage is TRBJ1-1; D gene uncertain. This CDR3 has 14 residues. Between the trimmed V and J ends, which lost 5 bases and 4 bases, there was a span of 14 bases. The CDR3 DNA sequence: TGTGCCAGCAGTCCGACGGGGAGGCGCACTGAAGCTTTCTTT. As protein: CASSPTGRRTEAFF.

On this clonotype: A much larger clone differs from this one at a single base, so this may be a read error. The chain has TRBV18 and TRBJ1-1; no definite D call. V was shortened by 4 bases and J by 5 bases, with 11 bases between the two germline ends. The CDR3 runs 13 residues. Germline loops: CDR1 KGHSH, CDR2 LQKENI. The DNA for the CDR3 is TGTGCCAGCTCACAGGTGTCGGCAACTGAAGCTTTCTTT. Protein: CASSQVSATEAFF.

V gene TRBV12-3 or TRBV12-4 combines with J gene TRBJ2-1, with 8 bases that match TRBD2. The ends lost 6 bases at V and 5 bases at J; junction bases unmatched: 9. The CDR3 runs to 15 residues. In nucleotides, the CDR3 is TGTGCCAGCAGCCTTACGGGGGGGCGGAACAATGAGCAGTTCTTC. It translates to CASSLTGGRNNEQFF.

This clonotype was observed a handful of times. J is TRBJ1-4 and V is TRBV2; D possibly corresponds to TRBD1 (5 bases). Germline V gives CDR1 SNHLY, CDR2 FYNNEI. V gave up 11 bases and J gave up 3 bases, with 13 bases separating them. This CDR3 spans 13 amino acids. The CDR3 DNA reads TGTGCCGAGCGGACGGGGGCTAATGAAAAACTGTTTTTT. This sequence encodes CAERTGANEKLFF. Using reference TRBV2 and TRBJ1-4 for the parts outside the CDR3, the full variable domain is EPEVTQTPSHQVTQMGQEVILRCVPISNHLYFYWYRQILGQKVEFLVSFYNNEISEKSEIFDDQFSVERPDGSNFTLKIRSTKLEDSAMYFCAERTGANEKLFFGSGTQLSVL.

This clonotype was seen only a few times. The chain combines TRBV4-1 with TRBJ2-1; TRBD2 matches at 12 bases. CDR1 and CDR2 (germline): MGHRA, YSYEKL. V lost 3 bases to trimming and J lost 0 bases; unmatched junction nucleotides: 3. The CDR3 runs to 17 residues. CDR3 protein: CASSQQTSGSSYNEQFF. The CDR3 DNA reads as TGCGCCAGCAGCCAGCAGACTAGCGGGAGCTCCTACAATGAGCAGTTCTTC.

The rearrangement joins TRBV6-6 to TRBJ2-1, with D perhaps being TRBD1 or TRBD2 (5 bases each). Matching the DNA end better, TRBJ2-7 makes the J call doubtful. The CDR3 has 16 residues. Per germline, CDR1 MNHNY and CDR2 SVGAGI (reference sequence). The CDR3 is CASSGRDRRLDNEQYF. The CDR3 bases are TGTGCCAGCAGTGGCCGGGACCGCCGGTTGGACAATGAGCAGTACTTC.

This clonotype occurred a few times. The chain recombines TRBV12-3 or TRBV12-4 with TRBJ2-7; TRBD2 matches at 7 bases. With V trimmed by 5 bases and J by 2 bases, 6 bases remained unmatched. The CDR3 covers 14 residues. CDR3 protein: CASSTLARAYEQYF. The CDR3 region has the DNA TGTGCCAGCAGTACACTAGCGAGAGCCTACGAGCAGTACTTC.

This clonotype was detected many times. The chain is built from TRBV9 and TRBJ2-3, with 10 bases identical to TRBD2. CDR3 length equals 15 residues. Per germline, CDR1 SGDLS and CDR2 YYNGEE. The V segment lost 4 bases and the J segment 1 base; nucleotides outside the gene matches: 3. The CDR3 nucleotides are TGTGCCAGCAGCTCCGGGACTAGCGGCACAGATACGCAGTATTTT. Protein product: CASSSGTSGTDTQYF.

This clonotype turned up a few times. This chain connects TRBV6-2 or TRBV6-3 to TRBJ2-3; tentative D call: TRBD2 (6 bases). The CDR3 runs 15 residues. Germline CDR1 and CDR2: MNHEY and SVGEGT. V was cut by 0 bases and J by 4 bases, with 11 bases left in between. CDR3 sequence reads: CASSYSGGSADTQYF. The CDR3 DNA reads as TGTGCCAGCAGTTACTCGGGGGGAAGTGCAGATACGCAGTATTTT.

The J gene is TRBJ2-2, the V gene TRBV4-3; D uncertain. Germline lookup yields CDR1 LGHNA and CDR2 YSLEER. CDR3 length: 16 residues. With 3 bases removed from V and 1 base from J, the gap between germline ends came to 12 bases. The CDR3 loop is CASSHIVTENTGELFF. CDR3 sequence (DNA): TGCGCCAGCAGCCATATTGTAACGGAGAACACCGGGGAGCTGTTTTTT.

This clonotype was seen a handful of times. The rearrangement links TRBV20-1 to TRBJ2-2; 7 nucleotides align to TRBD1. Trimming took 6 bases from V and 7 from J; bases not matched to a gene: 8. CDR3 length: 13 residues. Germline values: CDR1 DFQATT, CDR2 SNEGSKA (reference sequence). The CDR3 here is CSAPDRGHGELFF. DNA of the CDR3: TGCAGTGCCCCGGATAGGGGGCACGGGGAGCTGTTTTTT.

The chain recombines TRBV28 with TRBJ2-4, with TRBD1 identical over 8 bases. Germline V gene data show CDR1 as MDHEN and CDR2 as SYDVKM. CDR3 length equals 18 residues. Trimming took 6 bases from V and 2 from J; bases not matched to a gene: 15. The CDR3 loop reads CASSLGSGGEGSKNIQYF. The CDR3 nucleotides are TGTGCCAGCAGCCTGGGTTCAGGGGGCGAGGGGTCCAAAAACATTCAGTACTTC.

The chain combines TRBV6-2 or TRBV6-3 with TRBJ2-3; D call uncertain. The CDR3 is 13 residues long. Germline V gene lookup returns CDR1 MNHEY and CDR2 SVGEGT. V shed 7 bases and J shed 4 bases, with 12 bases lying between them. Here the CDR3 DNA reads TGTGCCAGCAACGCGGCCTGGGCAGATACGCAGTATTTT. Protein sequence: CASNAAWADTQYF.

The gene calls are TRBV12-3 or TRBV12-4 and TRBJ1-1, with a possible D match to TRBD1 (6 bases). V was trimmed by 6 bases and J by 11 bases, leaving 16 bases between them. This CDR3 has 12 residues. The CDR3 region is CASRTSRGLAFF. CDR3 coding DNA: TGTGCCAGCAGGACGAGCAGGGGTTTGGCTTTCTTT.

This clonotype was seen repeatedly, ten times or more. The rearrangement links TRBV20-1 to TRBJ1-2; D remains unclear. V lost 0 bases, J lost 4 bases, and 12 bases lay in between. CDR1 is DFQATT, CDR2 SNEGSKA, per germline (reference sequence). The CDR3 totals 14 residues. The CDR3 sequence: CSARDHGTRYGYTF. The CDR3 coding sequence is TGCAGTGCTAGAGATCATGGCACCCGCTATGGCTACACCTTC.

The chain combines TRBV7-6 with TRBJ1-4, with 10 bases identical to TRBD1. Germline V CDR1 and CDR2: SGHVS, FNYEAQ. V lost 4 bases and J lost 8; bases outside the gene matches: 7. The CDR3 extends over 15 amino acids. Written as DNA, the CDR3 is TGTGCCAGCAGCTCCGGGGGACAGGGGCAGGAAAAACTGTTTTTT. Translating it yields CASSSGGQGQEKLFF.

This chain uses TRBV24-1 with TRBJ2-1; no clear D gene. Germline CDR1 and CDR2: KGHDR and SFDVKD. V lost 5 bases, J lost 10 bases, and 11 bases lay in between. The CDR3 sequence is 12 residues long. CDR3: CATSGDFGEQFF. The CDR3 DNA follows: TGTGCCACCAGTGGTGATTTCGGAGAGCAGTTCTTC.

At least ten counts were recorded for this clonotype. The chain uses TRBV21-1 and TRBJ1-2; the D call of TRBD1 is as the table states it, not checked on the DNA. TRBV21-1 is a known pseudogene. This CDR3 contains 12 residues. The CDR3 spells CASLTWGYGYTF. The CDR3 nucleotides read TGTGCCAGCCTGACATGGGGGTATGGCTACACCTTC.

The chain carries TRBV2 and TRBJ2-4, with 10 bases that match TRBD1. The last part of the DNA fits TRBJ2-7 better; the J call may be wrong. This CDR3 is built from 16 residues. Germline values: CDR1 SNHLY, CDR2 FYNNEI. CDR3: CASSEAILRTGGEQYF. In DNA form, the CDR3 reads TGTGCCAGCAGTGAAGCGATCTTAAGGACAGGGGGCGAGCAGTACTTC.

This clonotype was seen only a few times. V and J are TRBV20-1 and TRBJ1-2; 11 nucleotides align to TRBD1. V lost 5 bases and J lost 7; bases outside the gene matches: 15. CDR1 is DFQATT and CDR2 is SNEGSKA in the germline V gene (reference sequence). The CDR3 has 16 amino acids. In nucleotides, the CDR3 is TGCAGTGCTGCTGGACAGGGGGCGAATTGGAGACGTGGCTACACCTTC. This gives the protein CSAAGQGANWRRGYTF.